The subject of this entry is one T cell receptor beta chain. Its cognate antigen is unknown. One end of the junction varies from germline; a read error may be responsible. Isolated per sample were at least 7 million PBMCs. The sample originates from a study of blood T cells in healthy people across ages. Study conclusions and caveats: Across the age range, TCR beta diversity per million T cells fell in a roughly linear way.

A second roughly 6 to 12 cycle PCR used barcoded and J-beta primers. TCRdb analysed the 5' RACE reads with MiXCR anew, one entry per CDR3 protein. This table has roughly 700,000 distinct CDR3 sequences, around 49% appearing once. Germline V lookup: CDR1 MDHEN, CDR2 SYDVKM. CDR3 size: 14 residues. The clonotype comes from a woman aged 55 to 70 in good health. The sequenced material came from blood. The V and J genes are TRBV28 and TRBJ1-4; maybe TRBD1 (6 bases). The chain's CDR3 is CASSFGGQWEKLFF. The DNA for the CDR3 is TGCGCCAGCAGTTTTGGAGGACAGTGGGAAAAACTGTTTTTT.